This T cell receptor beta chain was captured by sequencing in a study of PD-L1 blockade in urothelial cancer. Study summary: Males with urothelial cancer arising in the bladder constituted about nine tenths of the roughly 29 patients. Analyses used blood from 3 weeks (second dose) and 6 weeks after treatment start.

As to time point: pretreatment peripheral blood. The data were produced by immunoSEQ multiplex PCR, yet TCRdb's version contains in-frame clones alone and is incomplete. This repertoire shows 100,000 to 150,000 clones, 70% to 85% found once; its top ten account for 3.2%. This specimen consisted of PBMCs, obtained around atezolizumab (anti-PD-L1) treatment. The receptor's source is a man in his forties or fifties with urothelial cancer.

The DNA of the CDR3 is TGTGCCAGCAGCGCCGTAGCGGGAGGGCTCACAGATACGCAGTATTTT. Translation: CASSAVAGGLTDTQYF. The rearrangement joins TRBV9 to TRBJ2-3, with 11 bases fitting TRBD2. The J segment lost 2 bases and the V segment lost 3 bases, leaving 5 bases of the junction unmatched. The CDR3 runs 16 residues. Per germline, CDR1 SGDLS and CDR2 YYNGEE.